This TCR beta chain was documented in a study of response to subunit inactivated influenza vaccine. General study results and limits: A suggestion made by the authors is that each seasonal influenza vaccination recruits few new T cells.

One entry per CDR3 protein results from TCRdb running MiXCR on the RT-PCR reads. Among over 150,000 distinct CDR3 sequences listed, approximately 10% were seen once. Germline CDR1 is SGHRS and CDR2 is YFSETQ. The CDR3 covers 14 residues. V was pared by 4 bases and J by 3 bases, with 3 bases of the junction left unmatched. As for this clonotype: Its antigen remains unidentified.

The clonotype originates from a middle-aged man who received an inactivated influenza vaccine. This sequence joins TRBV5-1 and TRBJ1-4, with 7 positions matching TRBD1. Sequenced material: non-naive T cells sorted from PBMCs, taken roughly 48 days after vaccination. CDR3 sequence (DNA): TGCGCCAGCAGCATGGGACAGCCTAATGAAAAACTGTTTTTT. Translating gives CASSMGQPNEKLFF.